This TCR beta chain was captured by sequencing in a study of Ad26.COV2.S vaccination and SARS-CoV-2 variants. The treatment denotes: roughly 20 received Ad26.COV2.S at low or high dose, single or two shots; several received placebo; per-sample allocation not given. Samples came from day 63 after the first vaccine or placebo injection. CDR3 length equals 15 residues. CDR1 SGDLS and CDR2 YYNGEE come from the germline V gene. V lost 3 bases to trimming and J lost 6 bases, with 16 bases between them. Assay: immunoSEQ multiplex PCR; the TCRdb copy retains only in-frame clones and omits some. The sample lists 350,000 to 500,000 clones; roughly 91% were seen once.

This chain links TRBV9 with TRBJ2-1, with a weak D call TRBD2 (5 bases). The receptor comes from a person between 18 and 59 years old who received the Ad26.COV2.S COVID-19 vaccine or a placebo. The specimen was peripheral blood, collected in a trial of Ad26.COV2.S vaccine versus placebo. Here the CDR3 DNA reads TGTGCCAGCAGCGCGAGGGTTGTGGGTGGCAATGAGCAGTTCTTC. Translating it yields CASSARVVGGNEQFF.